These 9 T cell receptor beta chains were sequenced from one sample in a study of T cell repertoires in cytomegalovirus infection. One entry per CDR3 protein results from TCRdb running MiXCR on the reads. Of more than 250,000 distinct CDR3 sequences listed, roughly 25% are singletons. No antigen has been assigned to these receptors. The sequencing here drew on cultured PBMCs, taken from culture after CMV antigen stimulation. Every receptor here comes from a human donor in good health (CMV status not recorded). Some clones in this sample may be carry-over from other donors' samples.

As to this clonotype: A much larger clone lies a single base off, so this may be a read error. The rearrangement uses TRBV7-2 and TRBJ2-7, with D possibly matching TRBD2 (6 bases). Germline V gives CDR1 SGHTA, CDR2 FQGNSA. The CDR3 covers 14 residues. The CDR3 DNA sequence: TGTGTCAGCAGCCCAATGCAGGGACTGGTCGAGCAGTACTTC. Translation gives CVSSPMQGLVEQYF.

This clonotype is a singleton in its sample. The V gene is TRBV5-4, the J gene TRBJ2-5; 7 positions match TRBD2. CDR3 size: 14 residues. CDR1 is SGHNT, CDR2 YYREEE, per germline (reference sequence). Germline trimming cut 5 bases from V and 5 bases from J; bases unmatched to any gene: 9. CDR3 in amino acids: CASSHLLREETQYF. CDR3 DNA: TGTGCCAGCAGTCATCTTTTGCGGGAGGAGACCCAGTACTTC.

This clonotype was seen at least ten times. The gene calls are TRBV7-2 and TRBJ2-7; maybe TRBD1 (6 bases). The ends were cut back, 5 bases at V and 5 bases at J, with 16 bases in the middle. The CDR3 is made up of 14 amino acids. Germline assignment: CDR1 SGHTA and CDR2 FQGNSA. CDR3 amino acids: CASSARDTRDEQYF. Written as DNA, the CDR3 is TGTGCCAGCAGCGCAAGGGACACCAGAGACGAGCAGTACTTC.

This clonotype was picked up a small number of times. V gene TRBV20-1 combines with J gene TRBJ2-1, with 10 bases that match TRBD2. The CDR3 loop spans 17 amino acids. CDR1 is DFQATT and CDR2 is SNEGSKA in the germline V gene (reference sequence). Losses at the gene ends were 2 bases for V and 4 bases for J; bases not matched to a gene: 11. The CDR3 nucleotides read TGCAGTGCTAGACCTAAAACACGGACTAGCGGATACAATGAGCAGTTCTTC. This gives the protein CSARPKTRTSGYNEQFF.

This clonotype has ten or more counts. This rearrangement joins TRBV7-8 to TRBJ1-4, with 7 bases that match TRBD1. The CDR3 runs to 15 residues. V dropped 1 base and J dropped 7; count of bases not matched to a gene: 6. Germline assignment: CDR1 SGHVS and CDR2 FQNEAQ. The CDR3 is CASSLERAGGEKLFF. CDR3 nucleotides: TGTGCCAGCAGCTTAGAAAGGGCAGGGGGTGAAAAACTGTTTTTT.

This clonotype was seen more than once but under ten times. This CDR3 is CASSPTGTSGNEQFF. As DNA, the CDR3 is TGTGCCAGCAGCCCTACCGGGACTAGCGGCAATGAGCAGTTCTTC. The V and J genes are TRBV28 and TRBJ2-1; the match to TRBD2 covers 11 bases. In germline, CDR1 is MDHEN, CDR2 SYDVKM. V was clipped by 6 bases and J by 6 bases; unmatched bases: 7. CDR3 size: 15 residues. The variable domain in full, completed from reference TRBV28 and TRBJ2-1, reads DVKVTQSSRYLVKRTGEKVFLECVQDMDHENMFWYRQDPGLGLRLIYFSYDVKMKEKGDIPEGYSVSREKKERFSLILESASTNQTSMYLCASSPTGTSGNEQFFGPGTRLTVL.

This clonotype came up a few times. The rearrangement links TRBV5-4 to TRBJ2-2; 8 positions match TRBD1. V dropped 4 bases and J dropped 7; count of bases not matched to a gene: 9. Looked up from germline, CDR1 is SGHNT and CDR2 is YYREEE (reference sequence). This CDR3 spans 15 amino acids. CDR3 in DNA: TGTGCCAGCAGCGCGGACAGGGTACAGAACGGGGAGCTGTTTTTT. Its translation: CASSADRVQNGELFF.

There are a few counts of this clonotype. This rearrangement joins TRBV7-9 to TRBJ2-5, with a weak D call TRBD1 (5 bases). The CDR3 contains 13 residues. Germline CDR1 is SEHNR and CDR2 is FQNEAQ (reference sequence). V lost 1 base and J 4 bases, leaving 7 bases between the germline ends. Here the CDR3 reads CASSLDGAETQYF. The CDR3 DNA reads TGTGCCAGCAGCTTAGATGGGGCAGAGACCCAGTACTTC.

This chain joins TRBV6-2 or TRBV6-3 and TRBJ2-7; the match to TRBD1 covers 9 bases. Germline CDR1 MNHEY, CDR2 SVGEGT. The junction had 4 bases not matched to a gene; V was cut back by 1 base and J by 0 bases. This CDR3 comprises 16 residues. CDR3 nucleotides: TGTGCCAGCAGTTACTTACCGGGACAGGGCTCCTACGAGCAGTACTTC. Protein: CASSYLPGQGSYEQYF.